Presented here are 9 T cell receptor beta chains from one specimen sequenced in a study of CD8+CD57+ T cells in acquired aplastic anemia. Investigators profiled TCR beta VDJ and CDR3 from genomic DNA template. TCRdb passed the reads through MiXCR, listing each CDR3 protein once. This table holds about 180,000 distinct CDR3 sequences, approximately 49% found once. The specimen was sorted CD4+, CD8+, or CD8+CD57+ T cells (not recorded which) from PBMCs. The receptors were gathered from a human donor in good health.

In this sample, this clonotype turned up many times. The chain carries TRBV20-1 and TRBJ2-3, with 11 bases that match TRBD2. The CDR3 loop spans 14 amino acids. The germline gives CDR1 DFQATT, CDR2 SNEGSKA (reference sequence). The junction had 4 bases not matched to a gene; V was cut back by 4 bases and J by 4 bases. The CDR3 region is CSAILAGVADTQYF. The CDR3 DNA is TGCAGTGCTATACTAGCGGGAGTCGCAGATACGCAGTATTTT.

For the CDR3, the DNA is TGTGCCATCAACAGGCCCCTCTCCTACGAGCAGTACTTC. As protein: CAINRPLSYEQYF. The chain uses TRBV19 and TRBJ2-7, with D possibly being TRBD1 (5 bases). Germline lookup yields CDR1 LNHDA and CDR2 SQIVND (reference sequence). CDR3 length: 13 residues. The germline V and J ends were trimmed by 10 bases and 0 bases, with 13 bases remaining between them.

CDR3 in amino acids: CASRIAGGQETQYF. The CDR3 DNA is TGTGCCAGCAGGATAGCGGGGGGGCAAGAGACCCAGTACTTC. The chain combines TRBV6-1 with TRBJ2-5, with 11 bases identical to TRBD2. The ends lost 6 bases at V and 2 bases at J; junction bases unmatched: 2. There are 14 residues in the CDR3. Germline CDR1 MNHNS, CDR2 SASEGT.

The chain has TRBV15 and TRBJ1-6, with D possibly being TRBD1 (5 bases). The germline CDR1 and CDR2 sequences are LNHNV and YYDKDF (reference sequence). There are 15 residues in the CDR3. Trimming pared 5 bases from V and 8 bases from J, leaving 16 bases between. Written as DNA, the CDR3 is TGTGCCACCAGCGTGCGGGACGATAGTTATTCACCCCTCCACTTT. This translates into CATSVRDDSYSPLHF.

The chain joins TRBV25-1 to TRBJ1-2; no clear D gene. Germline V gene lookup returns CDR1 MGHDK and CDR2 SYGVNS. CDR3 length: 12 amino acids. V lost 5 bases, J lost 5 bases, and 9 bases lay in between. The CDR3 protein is CASSLPSYGYTF. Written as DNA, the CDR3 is TGTGCCAGCAGTTTACCGTCTTATGGCTACACCTTC.

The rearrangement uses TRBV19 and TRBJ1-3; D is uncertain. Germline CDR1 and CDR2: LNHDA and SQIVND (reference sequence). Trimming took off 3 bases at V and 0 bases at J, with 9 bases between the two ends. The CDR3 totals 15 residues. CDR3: CASSILVSSGNTIYF. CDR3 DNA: TGTGCCAGTAGTATTTTAGTCAGCTCTGGAAACACCATATATTTT.

The CDR3 DNA sequence: TGCAACGCTAGAGATCGGACAGGGCCCTATGGCTACACCTTC. Translating gives CNARDRTGPYGYTF. The V gene is TRBV20-1, the J gene TRBJ1-2; 8 positions agree with TRBD1. Germline V gene sequence: CDR1 DFQATT, CDR2 SNEGSKA (reference sequence). This CDR3 is built from 14 residues.

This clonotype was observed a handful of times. CDR3 bases: TGCGCCAGCGGGCGAACAGGGGGCGAAATAGATACGCAGTATTTT. It specifies CASGRTGGEIDTQYF. The V and J genes are TRBV4-1 and TRBJ2-3; 9 nucleotides agree with TRBD1. Germline V gives CDR1 MGHRA, CDR2 YSYEKL. This CDR3 contains 15 residues. V dropped 8 bases and J dropped 5; count of bases not matched to a gene: 11.

CDR3 DNA sequence: TGTGCCACCAGTGTCCTGGACAGGGGAGGCACTGAAGCTTTCTTT. It is translated as CATSVLDRGGTEAFF. J is TRBJ1-1 and V is TRBV24-1; 9 bases are a match to TRBD1. CDR1 KGHDR and CDR2 SFDVKD come from the germline V gene. The CDR3 loop spans 15 amino acids. V shed 5 bases, J shed 4 bases, and the junction held 7 bases outside the gene matches.